The following is a T cell receptor beta chain sequence with its context. The target antigen is unknown. This entry is derived from a study of response to subunit inactivated influenza vaccine. Study results and caveats: T cells newly recruited by each seasonal influenza vaccination are few, the authors suggested.

The CDR3 has 15 residues. Trimming cost V 2 bases and J 3 bases, with 13 bases left between them. CDR1 and CDR2 from the germline V gene are MGHRA and YSYEKL. TCRdb analysed the RT-PCR reads with MiXCR anew, one entry per CDR3 protein. The data show a few hundred thousand distinct CDR3 sequences, with roughly 15% seen just once and around 10% held by the top ten. This sample comprised PBMCs from blood, obtained about 11 days after vaccination. This sequence was found in a man aged 50-60 years who received an inactivated influenza vaccine. The genes are TRBV4-1 and TRBJ1-2, with D unclear. The CDR3, as DNA: TGCGCCAGCAGCCAATCGCTAGGAGGGCACTATGGCTACACCTTC. It is translated as CASSQSLGGHYGYTF.